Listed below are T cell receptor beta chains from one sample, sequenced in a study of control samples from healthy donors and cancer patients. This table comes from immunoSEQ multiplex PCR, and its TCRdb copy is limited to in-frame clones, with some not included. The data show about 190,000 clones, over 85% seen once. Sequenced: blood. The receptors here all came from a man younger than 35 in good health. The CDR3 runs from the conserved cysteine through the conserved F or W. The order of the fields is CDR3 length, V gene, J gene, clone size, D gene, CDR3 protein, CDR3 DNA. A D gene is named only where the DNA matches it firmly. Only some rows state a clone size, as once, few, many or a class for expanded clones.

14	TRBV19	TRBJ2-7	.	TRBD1	CASSGGQGFYEQYF	TGTGCCAGTAGTGGGGGACAGGGTTTTTACGAGCAGTACTTC
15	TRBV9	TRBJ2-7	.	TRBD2	CASSVMTSGDEKQYF	TGTGCCAGCAGCGTAATGACTAGCGGGGACGAGAAACAGTACTTC
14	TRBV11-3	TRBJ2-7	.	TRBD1	CASSLEGQGSEQYF	TGTGCCAGCAGCTTAGAGGGACAGGGTTCCGAGCAGTACTTC
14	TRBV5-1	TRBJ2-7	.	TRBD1	CASSFGTGDYEQYF	TGCGCCAGCAGCTTCGGGACAGGGGACTACGAGCAGTACTTC
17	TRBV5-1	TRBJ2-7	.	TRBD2	CASSLLRGGLENYEQYF	TGCGCCAGCAGCTTGCTTCGGGGGGGCCTAGAGAACTACGAGCAGTACTTC
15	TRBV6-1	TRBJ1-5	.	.	CASSDWEGLRRPQHF	TGTGCCAGCAGTGATTGGGAGGGACTTCGGCGGCCCCAGCATTTT
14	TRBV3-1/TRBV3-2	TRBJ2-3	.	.	CASSQQAGTDTQYF	TGTGCCAGCAGCCAGCAGGCCGGGACAGATACGCAGTATTTT
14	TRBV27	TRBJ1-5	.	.	CASSPGDGKRPQHF	TGTGCCAGCAGTCCGGGGGACGGGAAACGGCCCCAGCATTTT
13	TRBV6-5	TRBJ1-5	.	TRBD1	CASIGTGGGPQHF	TGTGCCAGCATCGGAACAGGGGGCGGGCCCCAGCATTTT
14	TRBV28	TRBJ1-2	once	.	CALGSGGQGYGYTF	TGTGCCCTCGGCTCCGGGGGGCAGGGTTATGGCTACACCTTC
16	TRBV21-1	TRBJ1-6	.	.	CASSKSGGLGDSPLHF	TGTGCCAGCAGCAAAAGTGGGGGATTGGGGGATTCACCCCTCCACTTT